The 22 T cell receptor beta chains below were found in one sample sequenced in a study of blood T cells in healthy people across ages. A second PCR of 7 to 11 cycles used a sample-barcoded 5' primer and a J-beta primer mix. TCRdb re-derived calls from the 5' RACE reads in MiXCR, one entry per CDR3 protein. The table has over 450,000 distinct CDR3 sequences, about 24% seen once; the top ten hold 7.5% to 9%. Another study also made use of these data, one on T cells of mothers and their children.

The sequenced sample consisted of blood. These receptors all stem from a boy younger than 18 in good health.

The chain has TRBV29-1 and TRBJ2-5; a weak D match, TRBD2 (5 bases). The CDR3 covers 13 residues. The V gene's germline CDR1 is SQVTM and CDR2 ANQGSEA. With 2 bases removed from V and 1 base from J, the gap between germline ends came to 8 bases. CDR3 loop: CSVETGIQETQYF. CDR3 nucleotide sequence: TGCAGCGTTGAAACGGGGATCCAAGAGACCCAGTACTTC.

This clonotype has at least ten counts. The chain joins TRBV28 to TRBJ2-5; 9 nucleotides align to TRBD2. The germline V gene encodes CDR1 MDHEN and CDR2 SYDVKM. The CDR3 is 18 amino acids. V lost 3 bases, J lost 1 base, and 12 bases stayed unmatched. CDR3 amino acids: CASSFLATQREVQETQYF. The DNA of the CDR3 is TGTGCCAGCAGTTTTTTAGCGACCCAGCGGGAGGTCCAAGAGACCCAGTACTTC.

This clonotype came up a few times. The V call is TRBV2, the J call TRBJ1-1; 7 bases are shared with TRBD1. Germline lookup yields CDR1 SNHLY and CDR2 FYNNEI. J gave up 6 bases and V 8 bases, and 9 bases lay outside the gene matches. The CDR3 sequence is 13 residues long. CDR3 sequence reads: CASLRQGVAEAFF. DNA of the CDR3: TGTGCCAGCTTAAGACAGGGCGTCGCTGAAGCTTTCTTT. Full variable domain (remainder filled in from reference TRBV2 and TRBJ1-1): EPEVTQTPSHQVTQMGQEVILRCVPISNHLYFYWYRQILGQKVEFLVSFYNNEISEKSEIFDDQFSVERPDGSNFTLKIRSTKLEDSAMYFCASLRQGVAEAFFGQGTRLTVV.

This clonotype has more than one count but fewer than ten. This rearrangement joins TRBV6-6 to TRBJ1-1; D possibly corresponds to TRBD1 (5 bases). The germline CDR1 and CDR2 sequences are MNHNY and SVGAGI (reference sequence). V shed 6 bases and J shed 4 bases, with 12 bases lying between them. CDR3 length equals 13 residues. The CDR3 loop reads CASRGRAGTEAFF. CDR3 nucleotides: TGTGCCAGCAGAGGCAGGGCGGGCACTGAAGCTTTCTTT.

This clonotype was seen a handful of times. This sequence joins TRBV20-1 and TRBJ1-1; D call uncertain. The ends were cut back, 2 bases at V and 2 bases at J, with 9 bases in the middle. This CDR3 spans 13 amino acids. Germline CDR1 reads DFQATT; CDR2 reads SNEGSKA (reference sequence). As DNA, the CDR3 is TGCAGTGCTAGAAAAACACCTAACACTGAAGCTTTCTTT. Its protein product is CSARKTPNTEAFF.

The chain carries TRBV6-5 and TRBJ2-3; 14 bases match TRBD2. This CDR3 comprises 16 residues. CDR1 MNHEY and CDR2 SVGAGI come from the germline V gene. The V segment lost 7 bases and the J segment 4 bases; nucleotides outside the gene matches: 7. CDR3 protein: CASNRLAGGRSDTQYF. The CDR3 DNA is TGTGCCAGCAACAGACTAGCGGGGGGGCGGTCAGATACGCAGTATTTT.

CDR3 loop: CASRGQGDSPLHF. The DNA for the CDR3 is TGTGCCAGCAGGGGACAGGGCGACTCACCCCTCCACTTT. The chain uses TRBV12-3 or TRBV12-4 and TRBJ1-6, with 9 positions matching TRBD1. This CDR3 is built from 13 residues. V shed 6 bases, J shed 10 bases, and the junction held 4 bases outside the gene matches.

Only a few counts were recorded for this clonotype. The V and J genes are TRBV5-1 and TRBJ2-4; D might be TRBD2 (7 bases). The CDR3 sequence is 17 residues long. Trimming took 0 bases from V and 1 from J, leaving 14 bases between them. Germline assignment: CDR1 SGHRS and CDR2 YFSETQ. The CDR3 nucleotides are TGCGCCAGCAGCTTGGAACCGGGGGGCCAGGCCAAAAACATTCAGTACTTC. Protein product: CASSLEPGGQAKNIQYF.

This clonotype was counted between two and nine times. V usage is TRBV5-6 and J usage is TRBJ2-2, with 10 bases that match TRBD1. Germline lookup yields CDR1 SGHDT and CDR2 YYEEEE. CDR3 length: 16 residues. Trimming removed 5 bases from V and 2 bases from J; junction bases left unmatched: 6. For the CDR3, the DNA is TGTGCCAGCAGTACCGGGACAGGGGTAAACACCGGGGAGCTGTTTTTT. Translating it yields CASSTGTGVNTGELFF.

The CDR3 bases are TGCAGTGCTAGGGGTTCGACTAGCGGGGGGGACTACGAGCAGTACTTC. Its translation: CSARGSTSGGDYEQYF. The chain has TRBV20-1 and TRBJ2-7, with 14 bases fitting TRBD2. CDR1 is DFQATT, CDR2 SNEGSKA, per germline (reference sequence). V lost 3 bases, J lost 3 bases, and 7 bases stayed unmatched. This CDR3 contains 16 residues.

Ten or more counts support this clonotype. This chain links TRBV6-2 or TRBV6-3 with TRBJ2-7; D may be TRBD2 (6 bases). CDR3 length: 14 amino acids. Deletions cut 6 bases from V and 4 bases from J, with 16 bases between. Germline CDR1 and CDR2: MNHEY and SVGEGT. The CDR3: CASRREVGAYEQYF. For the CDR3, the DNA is TGTGCCAGCAGGAGGGAGGTCGGGGCTTACGAGCAGTACTTC.

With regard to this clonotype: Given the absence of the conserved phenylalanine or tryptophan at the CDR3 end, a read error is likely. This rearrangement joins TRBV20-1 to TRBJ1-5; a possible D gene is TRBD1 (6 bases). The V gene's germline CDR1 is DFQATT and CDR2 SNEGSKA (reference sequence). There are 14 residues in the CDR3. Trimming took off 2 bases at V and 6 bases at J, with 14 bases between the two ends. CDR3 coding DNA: TGCAGTGCTAGAACGGGGGGGGCCACTCAGCCCCAGCATCTT. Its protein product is CSARTGGATQPQHL.

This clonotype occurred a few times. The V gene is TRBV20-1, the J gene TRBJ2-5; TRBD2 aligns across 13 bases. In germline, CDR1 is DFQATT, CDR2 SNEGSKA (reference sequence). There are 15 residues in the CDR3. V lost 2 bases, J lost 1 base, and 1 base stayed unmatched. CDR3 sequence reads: CSARTSGRAQETQYF. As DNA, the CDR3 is TGCAGTGCTAGAACTAGCGGGAGGGCCCAAGAGACCCAGTACTTC.

CDR3 loop: CSAASGSVTSYEQYF. CDR3 DNA sequence: TGCAGTGCTGCCTCTGGTAGCGTAACGTCCTACGAGCAGTACTTC. The chain links TRBV20-1 to TRBJ2-7; TRBD2 is a possible D gene (5 bases). This CDR3 comprises 15 residues. The ends were cut back, 5 bases at V and 1 base at J, with 18 bases in the middle. The germline V gene has CDR1 DFQATT and CDR2 SNEGSKA (reference sequence).

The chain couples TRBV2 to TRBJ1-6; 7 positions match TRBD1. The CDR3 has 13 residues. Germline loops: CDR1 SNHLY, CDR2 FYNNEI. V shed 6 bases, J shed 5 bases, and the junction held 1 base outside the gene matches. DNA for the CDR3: TGTGCCAGCAGGACAGGGAATAATTCACCCCTCCACTTT. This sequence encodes CASRTGNNSPLHF.

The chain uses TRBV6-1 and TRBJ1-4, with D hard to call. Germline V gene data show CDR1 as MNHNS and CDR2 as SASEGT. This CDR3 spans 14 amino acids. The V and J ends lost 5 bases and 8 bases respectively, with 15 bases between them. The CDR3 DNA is TGTGCCAGCAGTCCGGGCCTCCTGGGGGAAAAACTGTTTTTT. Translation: CASSPGLLGEKLFF.

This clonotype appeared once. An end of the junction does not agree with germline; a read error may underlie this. CDR3 nucleotide sequence: TGCGCCAGCGGCCAAGATAGACTAGCGGGGAGGGTCTCCTACGAGCAGTACTTC. This sequence encodes CASGQDRLAGRVSYEQYF. V usage is TRBV4-1 and J usage is TRBJ2-7, with 11 bases fitting TRBD2. This CDR3 spans 18 amino acids. In germline, CDR1 is MGHRA, CDR2 YSYEKL.

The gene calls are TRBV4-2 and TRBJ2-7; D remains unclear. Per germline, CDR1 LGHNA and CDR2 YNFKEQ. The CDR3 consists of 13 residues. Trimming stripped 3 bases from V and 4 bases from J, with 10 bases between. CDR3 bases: TGTGCCAGCAGCCATAATTCTGGGTACGAGCAGTACTTC. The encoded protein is CASSHNSGYEQYF.

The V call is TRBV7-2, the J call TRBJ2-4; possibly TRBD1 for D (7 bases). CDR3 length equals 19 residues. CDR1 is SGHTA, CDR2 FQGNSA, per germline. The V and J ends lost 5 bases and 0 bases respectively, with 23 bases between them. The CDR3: CASSPGGIRGSLAKNIQYF. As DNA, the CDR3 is TGTGCCAGCAGCCCAGGGGGGATTCGAGGTAGTCTAGCCAAAAACATTCAGTACTTC.

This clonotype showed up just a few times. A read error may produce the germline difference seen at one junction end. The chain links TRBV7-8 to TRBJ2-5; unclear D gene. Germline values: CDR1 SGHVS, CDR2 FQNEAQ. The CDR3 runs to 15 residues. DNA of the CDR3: TGTGCCAGCAGCCCCGGCTCGGACCTTATCCCATCCAGTCGCTTC. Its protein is CASSPGSDLIPSSRF.

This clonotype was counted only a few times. DNA of the CDR3: TGTGCCAGCAGCGAGCGGCAGGGACTAGCGGGGTCCTCCTACGAGCAGTACTTC. It yields the protein CASSERQGLAGSSYEQYF. The J gene is TRBJ2-7, the V gene TRBV13; 13 bases map to TRBD2. Looked up from germline, CDR1 is PRHDT and CDR2 is FYEKMQ (reference sequence). The CDR3 consists of 18 residues. Trimming removed 5 bases from V and 0 bases from J; junction bases left unmatched: 10. Complete variable domain (other parts from reference TRBV13 and TRBJ2-7): AAGVIQSPRHLIKEKRETATLKCYPIPRHDTVYWYQQGPGQDPQFLISFYEKMQSDKGSIPDRFSAQQFSDYHSELNMSSLELGDSALYFCASSERQGLAGSSYEQYFGPGTRLTVT.

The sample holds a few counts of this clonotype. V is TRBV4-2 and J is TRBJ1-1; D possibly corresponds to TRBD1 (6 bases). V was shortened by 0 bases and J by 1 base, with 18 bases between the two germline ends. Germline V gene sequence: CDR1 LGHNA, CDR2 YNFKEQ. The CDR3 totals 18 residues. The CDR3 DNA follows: TGTGCCAGCAGCCAAGATGAGCACAGGGTGGAAGGGAACACTGAAGCTTTCTTT. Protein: CASSQDEHRVEGNTEAFF.